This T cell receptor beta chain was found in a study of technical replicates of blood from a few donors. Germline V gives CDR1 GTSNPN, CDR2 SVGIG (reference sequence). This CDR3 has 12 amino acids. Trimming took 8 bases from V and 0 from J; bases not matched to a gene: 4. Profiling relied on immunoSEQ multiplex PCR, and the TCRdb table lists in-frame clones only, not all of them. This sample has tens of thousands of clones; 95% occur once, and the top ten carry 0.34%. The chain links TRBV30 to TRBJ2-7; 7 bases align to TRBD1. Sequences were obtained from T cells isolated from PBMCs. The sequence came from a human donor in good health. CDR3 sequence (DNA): TGTGCCATAGACAGGGACTCCTACGAGCAGTACTTC. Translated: CAIDRDSYEQYF.